This T cell receptor (beta chain) came from a study of cytomegalovirus exposure and HLA in healthy donors. The PCR contained 60 Vbeta and 13 Jbeta primers. Assay used: immunoSEQ multiplex PCR; TCRdb lists only in-frame clones, some missing. The data contain roughly 120,000 clones, around 77% of them singletons. The sequencing sample was made of PBMCs. This receptor was taken from a man between 45 and 60 years old in good health and CMV-seropositive.

This CDR3 reads CASSLKAGLSTDTQYF. The CDR3 DNA is TGTGCCAGCAGCTTAAAAGCGGGACTGAGCACAGATACGCAGTATTTT. The chain combines TRBV7-6 with TRBJ2-3; TRBD2 aligns across 7 bases. Unmatched junction bases numbered 5, after V lost 2 bases and J lost 0 bases. CDR1 is SGHVS and CDR2 is FNYEAQ in the germline V gene. The CDR3 runs to 16 residues.